This T cell receptor (beta chain) was observed in a study of T cell responses to AZD1222 COVID-19 vaccine. Broader study findings: CD4 TCRs associated with vaccination spanned spike, dominating at 160-218 and 743-854. Spike-specific TCR breadth and depth rose after two AZD1222 doses. The study identified only a handful of AZD1222 recipients as seropositive at baseline. A mostly white British donor set with more females was recruited, and clonal diversity was possibly underestimated.

Of note for this clone: No antigen is known for it.

Data came from immunoSEQ multiplex PCR; TCRdb stores just in-frame clones and leaves some out. The table records 95,000 to 100,000 clones, around 89% of them present only once. Germline V CDR1 and CDR2: LGHNT, FRNRAP. V was trimmed by 4 bases and J by 0 bases, leaving 10 bases between them. The CDR3 is 15 amino acids. The sequence derives from an adult in good health. Sample: peripheral blood, taken on day 0 of AZD1222 vaccination. This chain uses TRBV12-5 with TRBJ1-5; D gene unclear. CDR3 residues: CASGYQTYSNQPQHF. The CDR3, as DNA: TGTGCTAGTGGTTACCAGACTTATAGCAATCAGCCCCAGCATTTT.